The 16 T cell receptor beta chains in this list originate from one sample, sequenced in a study of shared clonotypes between healthy human individuals. Data came from immunoSEQ multiplex PCR; TCRdb stores just in-frame clones and leaves some out. The sample contains roughly 2.6 million clones, approximately 94% of which appear only once. The sequenced material came from naive CD4+ T cells sorted from blood. Subset indicated: CD45RA+ positively selected. Source of these receptors: a man aged 18 to 29 in good health.

J is TRBJ1-1 and V is TRBV19; 7 bases map to TRBD1. J was trimmed by 0 bases and V by 5 bases; bases with no gene match: 6. Germline CDR1 reads LNHDA; CDR2 reads SQIVND (reference sequence). The CDR3 consists of 15 residues. CDR3 coding DNA: TGTGCCAGTAGTCAGAGGGGGCGGCTGAACACTGAAGCTTTCTTT. It codes for CASSQRGRLNTEAFF.

V is TRBV19 and J is TRBJ1-2; 7 bases are shared with TRBD1. The CDR3 totals 13 residues. The germline CDR1 and CDR2 sequences are LNHDA and SQIVND (reference sequence). V trimming: 3 bases; J trimming: 7 bases; junction bases outside the gene matches: 5. CDR3 sequence (DNA): TGTGCCAGTAGTATTAGGGACAGCGGTGGCTACACCTTC. This encodes CASSIRDSGGYTF.

With respect to this clone: Other DNA sequences within the sample encode an identical CDR3. This chain joins TRBV6-5 and TRBJ2-5; D might be TRBD1 or TRBD2, each matching 5 bases. The CDR3 consists of 13 residues. Germline V gene sequence: CDR1 MNHEY, CDR2 SVGAGI. The V and J ends lost 6 bases and 5 bases respectively, with 13 bases between them. CDR3 DNA sequence: TGTGCCAGCAGCCGGGGACCCTGGGAGACCCAGTACTTC. It is translated as CASSRGPWETQYF.

The chain employs TRBV30 and TRBJ1-1; no clear D. From germline, CDR1 is GTSNPN and CDR2 SVGIG (reference sequence). V lost 2 bases, J lost 1 base, and 8 bases lay in between. The CDR3 has 13 residues. The CDR3 nucleotides are TGTGCCTGGAGTACAAACTCGAACACTGAAGCTTTCTTT. The encoded protein is CAWSTNSNTEAFF.

The gene calls are TRBV11-2 and TRBJ2-5, with 13 bases that match TRBD2. The V and J ends lost 4 bases and 6 bases, in that order; junction bases with no gene match: 5. The CDR3 sequence is 15 residues long. Germline CDR1 and CDR2: SGHAT and FQNNGV. The CDR3 region has the DNA TGTGCCAGCAGCTCAGGACTAGCGGGAGTGAAGACCCAGTACTTC. Translating it yields CASSSGLAGVKTQYF. Together with reference TRBV11-2 and TRBJ2-5, the CDR3 gives the full variable domain: EAGVAQSPRYKIIEKRQSVAFWCNPISGHATLYWYQQILGQGPKLLIQFQNNGVVDDSQLPKDRFSAERLKGVDSTLKIQPAKLEDSAVYLCASSSGLAGVKTQYFGPGTRLLVL.

This clone showed up just a few times. The chain uses TRBV4-1 and TRBJ1-2; no firm D call. Germline CDR1 and CDR2: MGHRA and YSYEKL. Between the trimmed V and J ends, which lost 4 bases and 8 bases, there was a span of 5 bases. The CDR3 length is 10 residues. CDR3 residues: CASSLQGYTF. DNA of the CDR3: TGCGCCAGCAGCCTTCAGGGCTACACCTTC.

This clone was found a few times. This chain connects TRBV18 to TRBJ2-2, with D unclear. CDR1 and CDR2 (germline): KGHSH, LQKENI. The CDR3 has 12 amino acids. V was clipped by 5 bases and J by 0 bases, with 1 base between them. This chain's CDR3 is CASSSNTGELFF. CDR3 bases: TGTGCCAGCTCATCGAACACCGGGGAGCTGTTTTTT. Supplemented by reference TRBV18 and TRBJ2-2, the full variable domain reads NAGVMQNPRHLVRRRGQEARLRCSPMKGHSHVYWYRQLPEEGLKFMVYLQKENIIDESGMPKERFSAEFPKEGPSILRIQQVVRGDSAAYFCASSSNTGELFFGEGSRLTVL.

A single count supports this clone. V and J are TRBV7-2 and TRBJ2-7, with 9 bases fitting TRBD2. The germline V gene encodes CDR1 SGHTA and CDR2 FQGNSA. The CDR3 has 16 residues. V dropped 1 base and J dropped 0; count of bases not matched to a gene: 4. The CDR3 DNA follows: TGTGCCAGCAGCTTAGTGGCGGGAGGGGGCTCCTACGAGCAGTACTTC. Translated: CASSLVAGGGSYEQYF. Full variable domain (remainder filled in from reference TRBV7-2 and TRBJ2-7): GAGVSQSPSNKVTEKGKDVELRCDPISGHTALYWYRQSLGQGLEFLIYFQGNSAPDKSGLPSDRFSAERTGGSVSTLTIQRTQQEDSAVYLCASSLVAGGGSYEQYFGPGTRLTVT.

V and J are TRBV15 and TRBJ2-2; D is uncertain. Trimming shortened V by 0 bases and J by 1 base, and 9 bases separated the two germline ends. The CDR3 extends over 16 amino acids. Germline CDR1 is LNHNV and CDR2 is YYDKDF (reference sequence). For the CDR3, the DNA is TGTGCCACCAGCAGAGATGGAAAGGGGAACACCGGGGAGCTGTTTTTT. Translated, it gives CATSRDGKGNTGELFF.

The chain joins TRBV28 to TRBJ2-7, with D unclear. V was shortened by 3 bases and J by 0 bases, with 9 bases between the two germline ends. This CDR3 region has 14 residues. The germline V gene has CDR1 MDHEN and CDR2 SYDVKM. CDR3 nucleotides: TGTGCCAGCAGTTTTGTCAGGTCCTCCTACGAGCAGTACTTC. Translated: CASSFVRSSYEQYF.

The genes are TRBV10-3 and TRBJ2-1; D is ambiguous. Trimming took 7 bases from V and 5 from J, leaving 15 bases between them. The germline V gene encodes CDR1 ENHRY and CDR2 SYGVKD. The CDR3 extends over 14 amino acids. The CDR3 coding sequence is TGTGCCATCACCACGGGTGCGCAAAACAATGAGCAGTTCTTC. Translating it yields CAITTGAQNNEQFF.

V usage is TRBV27 and J usage is TRBJ2-5, with a possible D match to TRBD2 (5 bases). The CDR3 is 15 residues long. Germline V gene lookup returns CDR1 MNHEY and CDR2 SMNVEV (reference sequence). The germline V and J ends were trimmed by 6 bases and 5 bases, with 19 bases remaining between them. The DNA of the CDR3 is TGTGCCAGCAGGCCTCTGGACCGAGGGTCGGAGACCCAGTACTTC. The encoded protein is CASRPLDRGSETQYF.

Notes on this clone: The identical CDR3 is also encoded by other nucleotide sequences in the sample. As DNA, the CDR3 is TGCGCCAGCAGCTTGGAGGGAGGGTTCTCCTACGAGCAGTACTTC. This gives the protein CASSLEGGFSYEQYF. J is TRBJ2-7 and V is TRBV5-1; 7 bases match TRBD2. The CDR3 runs 15 residues. With 0 bases clipped from V and 0 bases from J, the junction kept 3 bases outside the gene matches. Germline assignment: CDR1 SGHRS and CDR2 YFSETQ. Full variable domain (remainder filled in from reference TRBV5-1 and TRBJ2-7): KAGVTQTPRYLIKTRGQQVTLSCSPISGHRSVSWYQQTPGQGLQFLFEYFSETQRNKGNFPGRFSGRQFSNSRSEMNVSTLELGDSALYLCASSLEGGFSYEQYFGPGTRLTVT.

The chain employs TRBV27 and TRBJ1-1, with unresolved D. Germline V gives CDR1 MNHEY, CDR2 SMNVEV (reference sequence). The V end lost 6 bases, the J end lost 6 bases, and 26 bases lay between the germline ends. The CDR3 consists of 17 residues. The CDR3, as DNA: TGTGCCAGCAGCCCATCCCTGCGACATGGGCCCGGGGCTGAAGCTTTCTTT. The encoded protein is CASSPSLRHGPGAEAFF.

This sequence joins TRBV5-1 and TRBJ2-2, with TRBD2 identical over 13 bases. Germline CDR1 is SGHRS and CDR2 is YFSETQ. The CDR3 is made up of 15 amino acids. Trimming at V came to 4 bases and at J to 4 bases, leaving 1 base not matched to a gene. For the CDR3, the DNA is TGCGCCAGCAGCCGGACTAGCGGGGGCACCGGGGAGCTGTTTTTT. This codes for CASSRTSGGTGELFF.

The chain carries TRBV19 and TRBJ1-6; tentative D call: TRBD1 (5 bases). Germline lookup yields CDR1 LNHDA and CDR2 SQIVND (reference sequence). V dropped 5 bases and J dropped 0 bases, with 14 bases sitting between them. The CDR3 contains 17 residues. For the CDR3, the DNA is TGTGCCAGTAGTTCGGAGGGGTCCTACTCCTATAATTCACCCCTCCACTTT. It yields the protein CASSSEGSYSYNSPLHF.